In this sample, the clone carrying this T cell receptor beta chain turned up once. Its antigen is unidentified. In germline, CDR1 is GTSNPN, CDR2 SVGIG (reference sequence). The CDR3 is 12 amino acids. V lost 2 bases, J lost 0 bases, and 4 bases lay in between. Specified time point: inflamed ileum from the surgical specimen. The sample originates from a study of T cell repertoires in ileal Crohn's disease. Background on the study: M0 samples are biopsies from inflamed ileum in the resection specimen. Approximately 500 nanograms of biopsy DNA per sample underwent TCRB immunosequencing. Whole-study results and caveats: Mucosal expansions were suggested to be mainly CD8 T cells.

Sequencing was performed with immunoSEQ multiplex PCR; in TCRdb, only in-frame clones are kept and a portion is missing. The sample yields more than 15,000 clones, 75% to 80% seen once. The sample was ileal tissue. This receptor was taken from an adult with Crohn's disease. The chain is built from TRBV30 and TRBJ1-1, with D unclear. The CDR3 DNA reads TGTGCCTGGAGTTTTTTGAACACTGAAGCTTTCTTT. Its protein is CAWSFLNTEAFF.